A single sample gave rise to the 13 T cell receptor beta chains below, sequenced in a study of blood T cells in healthy people across ages. A second roughly 6 to 12 cycle PCR used barcoded and J-beta primers. TCRdb re-analysed the 5' RACE reads in MiXCR, keeping a single row per CDR3 protein. Here the sample spans 600,000 to 800,000 distinct CDR3 sequences, under 25% being singletons. Sequenced input: blood. All receptors come from a man aged 65 to 85 in good health.

This clonotype has just a few counts. The CDR3 bases are TGCAGTGCTAGAATGAGAGGTTTAATGGAAAAACTGTTTTTT. This encodes CSARMRGLMEKLFF. The chain carries TRBV20-1 and TRBJ1-4; D is uncertain. Germline V gene lookup returns CDR1 DFQATT and CDR2 SNEGSKA (reference sequence). V was shortened by 2 bases and J by 8 bases, with 15 bases between the two germline ends. This CDR3 is built from 14 residues.

The chain uses TRBV6-5 and TRBJ2-5; D is unclear. The J call is doubtful: the DNA matches TRBJ2-7 better. Looked up from germline, CDR1 is MNHEY and CDR2 is SVGAGI. CDR3 length equals 11 residues. CDR3 DNA sequence: TGTGCCAGCAGTTACTGGAACGAGCAGTACTTC. Protein product: CASSYWNEQYF.

This clonotype was seen ten or more times. The chain links TRBV20-1 to TRBJ2-5; 8 bases match TRBD1. V was clipped by 6 bases and J by 4 bases; unmatched bases: 7. The CDR3 spans 13 residues. From germline, CDR1 is DFQATT and CDR2 SNEGSKA (reference sequence). CDR3 sequence: CSADRGRGETQYF. CDR3 in DNA: TGCAGTGCCGACAGGGGAAGGGGAGAGACCCAGTACTTC.

The chain combines TRBV12-3 or TRBV12-4 with TRBJ2-5, with D tentatively TRBD1 or TRBD2 (5 bases each). This CDR3 has 13 residues. V lost 5 bases, J lost 2 bases, and 9 bases lay in between. The CDR3 region has the DNA TGTGCCAGCAGTGGGGACGGTCAAGAGACCCAGTACTTC. It translates to CASSGDGQETQYF.

The genes are TRBV7-9 and TRBJ2-7, with 13 nucleotides matching TRBD2. The trim removed 4 bases at V and 7 bases at J, leaving 10 bases unmatched. In germline, CDR1 is SEHNR, CDR2 FQNEAQ (reference sequence). The CDR3 is 16 residues long. The CDR3: CASSSTSGRAPVEQYF. The CDR3 DNA is TGTGCCAGCAGCTCCACTAGCGGGAGGGCCCCTGTAGAGCAGTACTTC. Full variable domain (outside the CDR3, taken from reference TRBV7-9 and TRBJ2-7): DTGVSQNPRHKITKRGQNVTFRCDPISEHNRLYWYRQTLGQGPEFLTYFQNEAQLEKSRLLSDRFSAERPKGSFSTLEIQRTEQGDSAMYLCASSSTSGRAPVEQYFGPGTRLTVT.

The table lists this clonotype with a few counts. One end of the junction is discordant with germline, which a read error may explain. The chain carries TRBV20-1 and TRBJ2-1; D is tentatively TRBD1 or TRBD2 (6 bases each). The CDR3 has 13 residues. Germline-derived CDR1 and CDR2 are DFQATT and SNEGSKA (reference sequence). CDR3 region: CSARGGAYNEQSF. The CDR3 coding sequence is TGCAGTGCTAGAGGGGGGGCGTACAATGAGCAGTCCTTC.

In its sample, this clonotype was seen a few times. Because the CDR3's place on the DNA is in doubt, the DNA is left out and the CDR3 is given as listed by TCRdb. V is TRBV6-5 and J is TRBJ2-5; TRBD1 is taken as the D call from the table, unchecked against the DNA. The CDR3 sequence runs 14 residues, both termini included. Germline CDR1 is MNHEY and CDR2 is SVGAGI. CDR3 in amino acids: CASSSSGDGETQYF.

This clonotype was counted between two and nine times. This sequence joins TRBV4-2 and TRBJ2-1; the match to TRBD2 covers 7 bases. The CDR3 totals 16 residues. V lost 0 bases, J lost 5 bases, and 7 bases stayed unmatched. Germline values: CDR1 LGHNA, CDR2 YNFKEQ. This CDR3 is CASSQDGFREDNEQFF. The CDR3 DNA follows: TGTGCCAGCAGCCAAGATGGATTTCGGGAGGACAATGAGCAGTTCTTC.

This clonotype has just a few counts. CDR3 sequence (DNA): TGTGCCAGTAGTATATCCAGTTTGAATCAGCCCCAGCATTTT. It translates to CASSISSLNQPQHF. J is TRBJ1-5 and V is TRBV19; no definite D call. With 2 bases removed from V and 4 bases from J, the gap between germline ends came to 9 bases. This CDR3 contains 14 residues. The germline V gene encodes CDR1 LNHDA and CDR2 SQIVND (reference sequence).

This clonotype was seen only a few times. The CDR3 protein is CASSLDSGGKTQYF. CDR3 sequence (DNA): TGTGCCAGCAGCTTAGATTCAGGGGGAAAGACCCAGTACTTC. V gene TRBV11-3 combines with J gene TRBJ2-5; 7 nucleotides agree with TRBD1. Germline values: CDR1 SGHNT, CDR2 YENEEA. The J segment lost 6 bases and the V segment lost 0 bases, leaving 4 bases of the junction unmatched. CDR3 length: 14 amino acids.

This clonotype was counted at least ten times. The V and J genes are TRBV10-3 and TRBJ2-5, with 10 bases fitting TRBD2. Germline CDR1 reads ENHRY; CDR2 reads SYGVKD. The CDR3 loop spans 16 amino acids. V lost 0 bases to trimming and J lost 2 bases; unmatched junction nucleotides: 3. In nucleotides, the CDR3 is TGTGCCATCAGTGAGTCGAAAGCGGGAGGGCAAGAGACCCAGTACTTC. The encoded protein is CAISESKAGGQETQYF.

The gene calls are TRBV11-2 and TRBJ2-2; 9 positions match TRBD2. The CDR3 has 13 residues. Germline V gene data show CDR1 as SGHAT and CDR2 as FQNNGV. J was trimmed by 5 bases and V by 8 bases; bases with no gene match: 3. DNA for the CDR3: TGTGCCAGCGCGGGGGGGATGACCGGGGAGCTGTTTTTT. It codes for CASAGGMTGELFF.

In this sample, this clonotype turned up a few times. The chain is built from TRBV6-6 and TRBJ2-3; 7 positions agree with TRBD1. V dropped 10 bases and J dropped 2; count of bases not matched to a gene: 6. Germline-derived CDR1 and CDR2 are MNHNY and SVGAGI (reference sequence). The CDR3 loop spans 13 amino acids. CDR3 residues: CAIWDSNTDTQYF. The CDR3 bases are TGTGCCATATGGGACAGTAACACAGATACGCAGTATTTT.